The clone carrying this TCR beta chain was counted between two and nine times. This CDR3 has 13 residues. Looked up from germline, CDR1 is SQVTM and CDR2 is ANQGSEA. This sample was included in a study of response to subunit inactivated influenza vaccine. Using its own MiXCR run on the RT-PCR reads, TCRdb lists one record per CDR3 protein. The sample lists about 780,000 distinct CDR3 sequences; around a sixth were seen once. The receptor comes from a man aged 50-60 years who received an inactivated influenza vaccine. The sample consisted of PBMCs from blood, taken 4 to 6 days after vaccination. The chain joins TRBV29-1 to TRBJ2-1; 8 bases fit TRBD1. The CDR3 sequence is CSVMTGDHNEQFF. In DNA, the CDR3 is TGCAGTGTAATGACAGGGGATCACAATGAGCAGTTCTTC.